This T cell receptor beta chain was sequenced in a study of blood T cell repertoires in COVID-19. Clones were read by immunoSEQ multiplex PCR, and TCRdb kept only the in-frame ones, dropping some. Among more than 85,000 clones listed, 75% to 85% were seen once. The CDR3 consists of 14 residues. V was trimmed by 6 bases and J by 1 base, leaving 9 bases between them. Germline assignment: CDR1 MNHEY and CDR2 SVGAGI. Sample: peripheral blood. The sequence derives from a woman aged 55-75 years with acute or convalescent COVID-19. The V call is TRBV6-5, the J call TRBJ1-4; D remains unclear. The CDR3 DNA is TGTGCCAGCAGCCCGACACAAACTAATGAAAAACTGTTTTTT. This encodes CASSPTQTNEKLFF.